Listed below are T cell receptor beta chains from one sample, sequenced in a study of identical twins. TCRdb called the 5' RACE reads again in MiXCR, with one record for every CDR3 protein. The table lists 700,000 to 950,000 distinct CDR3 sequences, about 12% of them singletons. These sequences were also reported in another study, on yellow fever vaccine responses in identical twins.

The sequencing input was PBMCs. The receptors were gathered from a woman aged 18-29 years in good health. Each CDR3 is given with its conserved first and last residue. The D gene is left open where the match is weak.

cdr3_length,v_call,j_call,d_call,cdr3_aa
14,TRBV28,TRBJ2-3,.,CASSFIHLTDTQYF
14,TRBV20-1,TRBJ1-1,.,CSAVLRRDLDEAFF
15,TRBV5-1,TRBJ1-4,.,CASSLGSTTNEKLFF
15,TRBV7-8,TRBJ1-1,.,CASSPRGGLNTEAFF
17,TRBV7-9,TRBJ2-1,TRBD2,CASSTRTSGGAEDEQFF
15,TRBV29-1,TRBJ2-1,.,CSVELRAGPNNEQFF
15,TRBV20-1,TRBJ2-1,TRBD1,CSARSGTGWIGEQFF
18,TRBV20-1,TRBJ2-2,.,CCARGGTGVRRTPGSCFF
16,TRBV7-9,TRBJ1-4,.,CASINMSGAVGEKLFF
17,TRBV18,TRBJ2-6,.,CASSPTGSVSGANVLTF
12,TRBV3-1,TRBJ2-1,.,CASSSMEGGGFF
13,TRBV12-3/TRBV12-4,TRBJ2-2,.,CASSWMNTGELFF
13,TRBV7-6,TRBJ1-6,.,CASSLEVGSPLHF
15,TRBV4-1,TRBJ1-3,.,CASSQAEFSGNTIYF
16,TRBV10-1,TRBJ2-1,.,CASSELPAGLYNEQFF
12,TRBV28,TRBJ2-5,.,CASSTGTKTQYF
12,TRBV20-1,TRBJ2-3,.,CSAPTSSPTQYF
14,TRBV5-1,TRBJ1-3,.,CASSLDRTRNTIYF
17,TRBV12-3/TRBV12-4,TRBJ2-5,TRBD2,CASRRGGLAGRGETQYF
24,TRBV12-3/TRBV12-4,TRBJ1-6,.,CASSLVPPSGWPPWGRPRESPLHF
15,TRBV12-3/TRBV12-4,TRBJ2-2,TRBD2,CASSFPAGGTGELFF
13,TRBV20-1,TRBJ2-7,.,CSASGVSGYEQYF
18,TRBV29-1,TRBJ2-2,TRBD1,CSDLLGQGAKWNTGELFF
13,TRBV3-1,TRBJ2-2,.,CASSQQGAGELFF
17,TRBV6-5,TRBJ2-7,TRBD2,CASSFRTSGRGTYEQYF
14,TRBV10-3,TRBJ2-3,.,CAISEGLIEDTQYF
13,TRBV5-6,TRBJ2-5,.,CASSLDGPGSQYF
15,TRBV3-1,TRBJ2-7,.,CASSPPGTRRGEQYF
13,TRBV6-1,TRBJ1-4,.,CASSEIGSEKLFF